This section outlines one T cell receptor (beta chain) sequence together with its context. Antigen unknown. These data belong to a study of cytomegalovirus exposure and HLA in healthy donors. In germline, CDR1 is ENHRY, CDR2 SYGVKD. Trimming removed 6 bases at V and 0 bases at J, with 15 bases between. The CDR3 totals 16 residues. Primers included in the PCR were 60 Vbeta and 13 Jbeta primers. Assay: immunoSEQ multiplex PCR; the TCRdb copy retains only in-frame clones and omits some. The table shows 100,000 to 150,000 clones, with 81% occurring only once. Study-wide results and limits: Reportedly, a later analysis found an Asian-associated ancestry cluster had fewer N-insertions than the approximately 700-donor mean. The classifier reportedly diagnosed cytomegalovirus status with high sensitivity and specificity. As a later analysis revealed, the rate of TCR association differed by HLA locus, with DRB1 most and HLA-C fewest.

Sequencing input: PBMCs. The source is a young man in good health and CMV-seronegative. The rearrangement links TRBV10-3 to TRBJ1-5, with D maybe TRBD1 (6 bases). The CDR3 region is CAISLGTTDSNQPQHF. The CDR3 coding sequence is TGTGCCATCAGCCTTGGGACAACTGATAGCAATCAGCCCCAGCATTTT.